A single sample gave rise to the 21 T cell receptor beta chains below, sequenced in a study of Graves' ophthalmopathy and Graves' hyperthyroidism. RNA transcripts yielded amplified TCR beta CDR3 regions. Investigators did first-round RT-PCR with HTBI primers, then second-round multiplex PCR. From the multiplex PCR reads, TCRdb called clonotypes with MiXCR, one entry per CDR3 protein. The sample comprises around 1,200,000 distinct CDR3 sequences, roughly 35% of which are singletons, and over 8.5% rests with the top ten. Sequencing was carried out using peripheral blood or thyroid tissue (not recorded which). Source of these receptors: an adult man with Graves' hyperthyroidism.

This chain uses TRBV5-1 with TRBJ2-7; 8 bases match TRBD1. The V segment lost 3 bases and the J segment 6 bases; nucleotides outside the gene matches: 8. CDR3 length: 14 amino acids. Germline V lookup: CDR1 SGHRS, CDR2 YFSETQ. The CDR3 loop is CASSYGQGFGEQYF. CDR3 in DNA: TGCGCCAGCAGCTACGGACAGGGATTCGGCGAGCAGTACTTC.

The chain employs TRBV13 and TRBJ1-4; D is possibly TRBD1 (5 bases). The CDR3 loop spans 15 amino acids. Germline lookup yields CDR1 PRHDT and CDR2 FYEKMQ (reference sequence). V lost 5 bases to trimming and J lost 2 bases, with 12 bases between them. The chain's CDR3 is CASSSQGGTNEKLFF. The CDR3 DNA is TGTGCCAGCAGCAGCCAGGGAGGTACTAATGAAAAACTGTTTTTT.

This clonotype occurred many times. An end of the junction does not agree with germline; a read error may underlie this. The chain combines TRBV10-3 with TRBJ1-1; 7 nucleotides line up with TRBD1. In germline, CDR1 is ENHRY, CDR2 SYGVKD. The CDR3 is made up of 16 amino acids. The DNA for the CDR3 is TGTGCCAGCAGTTACCCGACAGGGCTATCGAACACTGAAGCTTTCTTT. Translating gives CASSYPTGLSNTEAFF.

The rearrangement links TRBV7-9 to TRBJ1-5; D unclear. The CDR3 contains 15 residues. The germline CDR1 and CDR2 sequences are SEHNR and FQNEAQ (reference sequence). Trimming pared 5 bases from V and 5 bases from J, leaving 16 bases between. This CDR3 is CASSVGGQRDQPQHF. CDR3 bases: TGTGCCAGCAGCGTAGGAGGGCAGCGTGATCAGCCCCAGCATTTT.

This clonotype has just one count. This chain links TRBV25-1 with TRBJ1-5; maybe TRBD1 (5 bases). The V gene's germline CDR1 is MGHDK and CDR2 SYGVNS. The CDR3 sequence is 14 residues long. Trimming stripped 8 bases from V and 8 bases from J, with 19 bases between. CDR3 nucleotide sequence: TGTGCCAGCGTTACTCGGGGGGTTTCGGAGCCCCAGCATTTT. This encodes CASVTRGVSEPQHF.

The chain uses TRBV29-1 and TRBJ2-5, with 7 bases identical to TRBD2. After removal of 4 bases from V and 5 bases from J, the junction contained 4 bases not matched to a gene. CDR1 and CDR2 from the germline V gene are SQVTM and ANQGSEA. This CDR3 contains 12 residues. The CDR3 sequence is CSVAGGLETQYF. The CDR3 region has the DNA TGCAGCGTTGCCGGGGGGTTGGAGACCCAGTACTTC.

This chain links TRBV7-9 with TRBJ2-5, with 7 positions matching TRBD2. This CDR3 has 12 amino acids. Germline V gives CDR1 SEHNR, CDR2 FQNEAQ (reference sequence). V gave up 8 bases and J gave up 8 bases; unmatched junction bases: 8. This CDR3 reads CASGPQRGTQYF. DNA of the CDR3: TGTGCCAGCGGCCCTCAGCGGGGTACCCAGTACTTC.

With respect to this clonotype: A much bigger clone sits one base away, suggesting this may be a read error. This chain connects TRBV5-1 to TRBJ1-1, with D uncertain. The length of the CDR3 is 15 residues. Per the germline V gene, CDR1 is SGHRS and CDR2 is YFSETQ. The DNA of the CDR3 is TGTGCCAGCAGCTTGGCTGTAGTTAGCGTCACTGAAGCTTTCTTT. Protein sequence: CASSLAVVSVTEAFF.

This clonotype was seen once. It may be a read error: a sequence one base away is much more abundant. The V gene is TRBV14, the J gene TRBJ2-5; 9 nucleotides match TRBD1. Germline trimming cut 4 bases from V and 1 base from J; bases unmatched to any gene: 19. CDR1 SGHDN and CDR2 FVKESK come from the germline V gene. The CDR3 sequence is 20 residues long. The CDR3 loop reads CASSRQGRHRGRLGQETQYF. CDR3 in DNA: TGTGCCAGCAGCCGACAAGGGAGACACAGGGGGCGTTTGGGCCAAGAGACCCAGTACTTC.

This clonotype was counted at least ten times. The rearrangement joins TRBV12-3 or TRBV12-4 to TRBJ1-5; TRBD1 is a possible D gene (6 bases). CDR3 size: 13 residues. Trimming took 5 bases from V and 7 from J, leaving 12 bases between them. CDR3 bases: TGTGCCAGCAGTCGGGACACGACCCAGCCCCAGCATTTT. Its protein is CASSRDTTQPQHF.

The sample holds many counts of this clonotype. The chain links TRBV4-3 to TRBJ2-7, with TRBD1 matching 8 bases. Looked up from germline, CDR1 is LGHNA and CDR2 is YSLEER. CDR3 length: 15 residues. Trimming cost V 0 bases and J 4 bases; bases outside gene matches: 5. In DNA, the CDR3 is TGCGCCAGCAGCCAAGATGTCAGGGGGCTGTACGAGCAGTACTTC. Residues: CASSQDVRGLYEQYF.

This clonotype occurred a few times. V is TRBV2 and J is TRBJ1-5; TRBD1 matches at 7 bases. The germline gives CDR1 SNHLY, CDR2 FYNNEI. Trimming at V came to 1 base and at J to 3 bases, leaving 3 bases not matched to a gene. This CDR3 region has 15 residues. In DNA, the CDR3 is TGTGCCAGCAGTGAAGGGGACAGAGCCAATCAGCCCCAGCATTTT. This translates into CASSEGDRANQPQHF.

To note about this clonotype: Its ends do not fully match the called genes, so a read error is possible. The chain employs TRBV5-5 and TRBJ2-7; the match to TRBD2 covers 10 bases. The CDR3 loop spans 16 amino acids. The germline CDR1 and CDR2 sequences are SGHKS and YYEKEE (reference sequence). CDR3 loop: CASSLRGASGSGEQCF. In DNA form, the CDR3 reads TGTGCCAGCAGCCTCCGAGGTGCTAGCGGGAGTGGAGAGCAGTGCTTC.

This clonotype was seen many times. The chain carries TRBV7-2 and TRBJ2-7, with TRBD2 identical over 15 bases. The germline gives CDR1 SGHTA, CDR2 FQGNSA. The CDR3 is 17 amino acids. The V and J ends lost 3 bases and 7 bases, in that order; junction bases with no gene match: 10. The CDR3 loop is CASSFIRTSGRAGEQYF. The CDR3 DNA follows: TGTGCCAGCAGCTTTATCCGGACTAGCGGGAGGGCAGGGGAGCAGTACTTC.

This clonotype was found a few times. A much bigger clone sits one base away, suggesting this may be a read error. V usage is TRBV12-3 or TRBV12-4 and J usage is TRBJ2-7, with 8 nucleotides matching TRBD1. V lost 5 bases and J lost 5; bases outside the gene matches: 8. This CDR3 contains 14 residues. The CDR3 DNA sequence: TGTGCCAGCAGTACCTGGACAGGGCCCAACGAGCAGTACTTC. Translation gives CASSTWTGPNEQYF.

This clonotype was counted only a few times. V gene TRBV6-4 combines with J gene TRBJ2-5, with TRBD1 identical over 7 bases. This CDR3 has 16 residues. Looked up from germline, CDR1 is MRHNA and CDR2 is SNTAGT. Unmatched junction bases numbered 10, after V lost 5 bases and J lost 1 base. CDR3 sequence reads: CASSTTASGGQETQYF. The CDR3 nucleotides read TGTGCCAGCAGTACCACCGCTTCAGGGGGCCAAGAGACCCAGTACTTC.

This clonotype was seen many times. The V gene is TRBV7-9, the J gene TRBJ1-6, with D unresolved. This CDR3 is built from 15 residues. Germline lookup yields CDR1 SEHNR and CDR2 FQNEAQ (reference sequence). Trimming shortened V by 3 bases and J by 7 bases, and 13 bases separated the two germline ends. The CDR3 sequence: CASSLMRVLNSPLHF. The CDR3 bases are TGTGCCAGCAGCTTGATGCGAGTTCTGAATTCACCCCTCCACTTT.

The genes are TRBV29-1 and TRBJ2-6; the D gene could be TRBD1 or TRBD2 (6 bases each). This CDR3 comprises 16 residues. Germline loops: CDR1 SQVTM, CDR2 ANQGSEA. Trimming took 8 bases from V and 0 from J, leaving 17 bases between them. The CDR3 bases are TGCAGCAGTGAAAGGGGGGCCGACTCTGGGGCCAACGTCCTGACTTTC. Translated, it gives CSSERGADSGANVLTF. Complete variable domain (other parts from reference TRBV29-1 and TRBJ2-6): SAVISQKPSRDICQRGTSLTIQCQVDSQVTMMFWYRQQPGQSLTLIATANQGSEATYESGFVIDKFPISRPNLTFSTLTVSNMSPEDSSIYLCSSERGADSGANVLTFGAGSRLTVL.

This clonotype was recorded many times. The chain carries TRBV2 and TRBJ2-5, with unresolved D. CDR3 size: 13 residues. Germline V lookup: CDR1 SNHLY, CDR2 FYNNEI. V lost 7 bases to trimming and J lost 4 bases, with 13 bases between them. In DNA, the CDR3 is TGTGCCAGCATGATGGCCTGGGGAGAGACCCAGTACTTC. Translating gives CASMMAWGETQYF.

This clonotype was detected only a few times. The chain uses TRBV6-5 and TRBJ1-2; D call uncertain. CDR1 and CDR2 from the germline V gene are MNHEY and SVGAGI. V lost 0 bases to trimming and J lost 2 bases, with 10 bases between them. The CDR3 is 15 amino acids. The CDR3 protein is CASSYSMDGNYGYTF. CDR3 DNA sequence: TGTGCCAGCAGTTACTCGATGGACGGGAACTATGGCTACACCTTC.

The CDR3 region is CSSPSWGQETQYF. As DNA, the CDR3 is TGCAGCTCCCCGTCTTGGGGTCAAGAGACCCAGTACTTC. The chain couples TRBV29-1 to TRBJ2-5; unclear D gene. The CDR3 length is 13 residues. V was clipped by 8 bases and J by 2 bases, with 15 bases between them. Germline values: CDR1 SQVTM, CDR2 ANQGSEA.